These 14 T cell receptor beta chains share one sample of origin, sequenced in a study of blood T cell repertoires in COVID-19. Assay: immunoSEQ multiplex PCR; the TCRdb copy retains only in-frame clones and omits some. This sample has more than 250,000 clones, with around 89% found just once. The sequenced material came from peripheral blood. The source is a woman younger than 45 with COVID-19, enrolled during active disease.

This chain joins TRBV2 and TRBJ1-2, with D hard to call. There are 14 residues in the CDR3. In germline, CDR1 is SNHLY, CDR2 FYNNEI. Trimming removed 4 bases at V and 3 bases at J, with 12 bases between. CDR3 loop: CASSAQGGYYGYTF. The CDR3 region has the DNA TGTGCCAGCAGTGCTCAAGGAGGCTACTATGGCTACACCTTC.

The CDR3 DNA follows: TGTGCCAGCAGCGTAAAAGCGGGGGAAAGCACAGATACGCAGTATTTT. Its protein product is CASSVKAGESTDTQYF. The chain couples TRBV9 to TRBJ2-3, with 8 bases aligning to TRBD2. The CDR3 runs to 16 residues. Germline loops: CDR1 SGDLS, CDR2 YYNGEE. V was pared by 1 base and J by 0 bases, with 4 bases of the junction left unmatched. Full variable domain (missing parts from reference TRBV9 and TRBJ2-3): DSGVTQTPKHLITATGQRVTLRCSPRSGDLSVYWYQQSLDQGLQFLIQYYNGEERAKGNILERFSAQQFPDLHSELNLSSLELGDSALYFCASSVKAGESTDTQYFGPGTRLTVL.

The V and J genes are TRBV4-1 and TRBJ1-3; D uncertain. Germline lookup yields CDR1 MGHRA and CDR2 YSYEKL. Trimming took 2 bases from V and 5 from J, leaving 10 bases between them. This CDR3 has 14 amino acids. The CDR3 nucleotides read TGCGCCAGCAGCCAACCACAGCCCCGAAACACCATATATTTT. The encoded protein is CASSQPQPRNTIYF.

The rearrangement links TRBV5-1 to TRBJ1-2, with a tentative D call TRBD1 (5 bases). Germline values: CDR1 SGHRS, CDR2 YFSETQ. The CDR3 is 14 amino acids. Trimming stripped 0 bases from V and 5 bases from J, with 11 bases between. CDR3: CASSLAGRGYGYTF. The DNA for the CDR3 is TGCGCCAGCAGCTTGGCTGGAAGGGGATATGGCTACACCTTC.

The chain combines TRBV18 with TRBJ1-3, with 8 bases fitting TRBD1. Germline V CDR1 and CDR2: KGHSH, LQKENI. The ends lost 6 bases at V and 6 bases at J; junction bases unmatched: 7. The CDR3 contains 14 residues. As DNA, the CDR3 is TGTGCCAGCTCGTCGACAGGGGCCGAAAACACCATATATTTT. Its translation: CASSSTGAENTIYF.

V is TRBV3-1 (or the pseudogene TRBV3-2) and J is TRBJ2-3, with 9 bases matching TRBD2. Trimming at V came to 3 bases and at J to 1 base, leaving 11 bases not matched to a gene. Germline V gene lookup returns CDR1 LGHDT and CDR2 YNNKEL (reference sequence). The CDR3 contains 18 residues. Written as DNA, the CDR3 is TGTGCCAGCAGCCAGAGGGGAGGGGCTAGCGGGGGCACAGATACGCAGTATTTT. It codes for CASSQRGGASGGTDTQYF.

The chain's CDR3 is CASRRTAHYGYTF. Here the CDR3 DNA reads TGTGCCAGCAGACGGACAGCGCACTATGGCTACACCTTC. The chain carries TRBV11-2 and TRBJ1-2; tentative D call: TRBD1 (6 bases). Germline V gives CDR1 SGHAT, CDR2 FQNNGV. V was shortened by 6 bases and J by 3 bases, with 11 bases between the two germline ends. This CDR3 is built from 13 residues.

V and J are TRBV7-9 and TRBJ2-5, with 10 nucleotides matching TRBD2. The CDR3 length is 15 residues. Germline loops: CDR1 SEHNR, CDR2 FQNEAQ (reference sequence). Trimming took 5 bases from V and 2 from J; bases not matched to a gene: 5. CDR3 sequence: CASSLGTSEQETQYF. As DNA, the CDR3 is TGTGCCAGCAGCCTGGGGACTAGCGAACAAGAGACCCAGTACTTC.

This clone was picked up one time. The chain couples TRBV5-6 to TRBJ1-2; no clear D. The CDR3 runs 14 residues. CDR1 is SGHDT and CDR2 is YYEEEE in the germline V gene. Trimming took 1 base from V and 5 from J, leaving 12 bases between them. The CDR3 coding sequence is TGTGCCAGCAGCTTGCAGGCCGACACTTATGGCTACACCTTC. Translating it yields CASSLQADTYGYTF.

This chain links TRBV30 with TRBJ2-3; 7 bases agree with TRBD2. With 1 base clipped from V and 3 bases from J, the junction kept 4 bases outside the gene matches. The CDR3 sequence is 14 residues long. Germline V CDR1 and CDR2: GTSNPN, SVGIG (reference sequence). This chain's CDR3 is CAWSAGGGTDTQYF. The CDR3 DNA is TGTGCCTGGAGTGCTGGGGGGGGAACAGATACGCAGTATTTT.

This chain joins TRBV5-1 and TRBJ2-2, with D possibly TRBD2 on 5 matching bases. This CDR3 comprises 13 residues. V was cut by 0 bases and J by 7 bases, with 7 bases left in between. The germline V gene encodes CDR1 SGHRS and CDR2 YFSETQ. The chain's CDR3 is CASSLAGFGELFF. The CDR3, as DNA: TGCGCCAGCAGCTTGGCGGGGTTCGGGGAGCTGTTTTTT.

The J gene is TRBJ1-1, the V gene TRBV5-1, with unresolved D. The germline gives CDR1 SGHRS, CDR2 YFSETQ. This CDR3 has 13 residues. Trimming removed 0 bases at V and 6 bases at J, with 9 bases between. The CDR3 here is CASSLEAAAEAFF. The CDR3 nucleotides read TGCGCCAGCAGCTTGGAGGCTGCGGCTGAAGCTTTCTTT.

The chain carries TRBV14 and TRBJ1-2; possible D gene TRBD1, 5 bases. The CDR3 totals 15 residues. The germline V gene encodes CDR1 SGHDN and CDR2 FVKESK. The V end lost 3 bases, the J end lost 3 bases, and 14 bases lay between the germline ends. In DNA, the CDR3 is TGTGCCAGCAGCCATCCAGGGAGCGGGTACTATGGCTACACCTTC. Translated, it gives CASSHPGSGYYGYTF.

This rearrangement joins TRBV5-1 to TRBJ1-3, with TRBD1 matching over 8 bases. CDR3 length equals 19 residues. Germline CDR1 SGHRS, CDR2 YFSETQ. V lost 0 bases, J lost 0 bases, and 11 bases stayed unmatched. The CDR3 DNA reads as TGCGCCAGCAGCTTGGCCCGGACAGGGTACGCAAACTCTGGAAACACCATATATTTT. Its translation is CASSLARTGYANSGNTIYF.